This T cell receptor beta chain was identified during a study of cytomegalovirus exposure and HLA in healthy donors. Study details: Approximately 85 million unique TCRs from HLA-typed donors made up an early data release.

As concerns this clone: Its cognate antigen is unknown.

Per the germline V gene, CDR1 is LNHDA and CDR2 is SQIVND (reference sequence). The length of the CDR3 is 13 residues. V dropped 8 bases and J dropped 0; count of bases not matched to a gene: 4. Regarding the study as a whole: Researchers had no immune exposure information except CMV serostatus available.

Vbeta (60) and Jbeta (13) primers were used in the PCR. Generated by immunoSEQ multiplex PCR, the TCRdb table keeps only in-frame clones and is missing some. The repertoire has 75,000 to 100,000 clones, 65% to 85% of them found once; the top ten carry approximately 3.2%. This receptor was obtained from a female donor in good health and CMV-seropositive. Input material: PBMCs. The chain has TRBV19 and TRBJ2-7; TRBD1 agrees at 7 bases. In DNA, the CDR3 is TGTGCCAGTCGACAGGGATTCTCCTACGAGCAGTACTTC. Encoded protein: CASRQGFSYEQYF. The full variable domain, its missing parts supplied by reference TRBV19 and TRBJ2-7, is DGGITQSPKYLFRKEGQNVTLSCEQNLNHDAMYWYRQDPGQGLRLIYYSQIVNDFQKGDIAEGYSVSREKKESFPLTVTSAQKNPTAFYLCASRQGFSYEQYFGPGTRLTVT.